The entry below gives a single T cell receptor (beta chain) sequence along with its context. What it recognizes is unknown. Expressed TCRB transcripts got sequenced, as all isolated RNA was reverse transcribed. Around 3.57 million reads was the average for naive, central memory and regulatory T cell samples. The assay was immunoSEQ multiplex PCR, and TCRdb's table has in-frame clones only and misses some. The table includes around 710,000 clones, roughly an eighth detected once. The source of the sample is a study of beta chain features in type 1 diabetes. Looking at the study overall: The study found patients and healthy donors alike in age, gender and cell yields.

Findings and caveats of the study: PCR might favor shorter templates, equally in patients and controls. Cells that show high TCR expression could be over-represented by cDNA sequencing. In every one of the four CD4+ subsets, TCRB CDR3s were moderately but significantly shorter in Type 1 diabetes patients.

The specimen sequenced was naive CD4+ T cells from blood. This clonotype was obtained from a man aged 25 to 45 with type 1 diabetes.

The CDR3 nucleotides are TGTGCCAGTGCCCTGGGGGGGAGCACAGATACGCAGTATTTT. Amino acids: CASALGGSTDTQYF. V and J are TRBV9 and TRBJ2-3, with TRBD2 identical over 7 bases. The CDR3 is 14 residues long. The germline CDR1 and CDR2 sequences are SGDLS and YYNGEE. The J segment lost 0 bases and the V segment lost 8 bases, leaving 6 bases of the junction unmatched.